This T cell receptor beta chain stems from a study of blood T cell repertoires in COVID-19. The CDR3 covers 13 residues. Deletions cut 5 bases from V and 8 bases from J, with 15 bases between. CDR1 and CDR2 (germline): MNHEY, SVGAGI. TCRdb's copy holds only in-frame clones and misses some; the assay was immunoSEQ multiplex PCR. This table has 190,000 or so clones, roughly nine tenths appearing once. The sample comprised PBMCs or T cells enriched from blood (not recorded which). The clonotype comes from a woman aged 18-29 years who had recovered from COVID-19. This chain links TRBV6-5 with TRBJ1-1; no firm D call. The CDR3 coding sequence is TGTGCCAGCAGTCCTCCCGGACTCCCCGAAGCTTTCTTT. Translated, it gives CASSPPGLPEAFF.